This T cell receptor (beta chain) was recorded in a study of blood T cell repertoires in COVID-19 (dated by TCRdb to the early 2020s). General notes on the study: Samples covering the acute and convalescent phases of COVID-19 were provided by collaborators in the United States, Italy and Spain. The material from the prospective study consisted of cDNA or gDNA derived from T cells, B-cell-depleted T cells, or PBMCs. The dataset comprised deeply sampled blood TCRbeta repertoires from subjects exposed to, actively infected with, or recovered from COVID-19. A freely available public database, intended as a resource for researchers studying the immune response to SARS-CoV-2, is where the repertoires were released. The samples were drawn from two sources: the first 160 participants of the ongoing ImmuneRACE study, and some 1,300 subjects contributed by 6 global collaborators. Nearly every sample came with metadata listing a de-identified subject ID, COVID-19 status, age in years and sex. Where available, HLA class I and class II types were obtained from metadata supplied by the sample provider rather than from assay-based typing. Paper-wide results and their limitations: The amount of clinical and demographic metadata varied by source and participant and was provided uncurated.

Whole blood was collected in K2EDTA tubes by collaborating institutions according to the institutions' own protocols. For TCRbeta analysis, collaborators shipped samples as frozen whole blood, isolated PBMCs, or DNA extracted from either of those sample types. Note on this clone: The target of this receptor is not known. Qualities for individual bases were not recorded, and no much larger clone is one base off.

According to the germline V gene (reference sequence), CDR1 reads SEHNR and CDR2 reads FQNEAQ. V and J are trimmed by 1 base and 1 base, and the gene matches miss 7 bases of the junction. CDR3 length: 19 amino acids, cysteine to phenylalanine. The sequence is cut down to CDR3 DNA, 57 bases in frame from base 1. TCRbeta CDR3 regions were amplified from genomic DNA by means of the immunoSEQ Assay, a bias-controlled multiplex PCR. The authors' analysis ran thus. Within the assay, amplification of reference gene primers was used to estimate how many nucleated cells each sample contained. Sequence reads were collapsed and filtered to measure the absolute abundance of every unique TCRbeta CDR3 rearrangement. For each sample, productive Simpson clonality was calculated by taking the square root of Simpson's diversity index across productive rearrangements. TCRdb holds this immuneACCESS table with in-frame rearrangements only. Some clones are missing; in checked studies, unresolved V genes explain under half, and the rest has no known cause. For V, J and clone size, that table is used; D and trimming come from the DNA. In all, the sample holds about 53,000 clones, and 90% to 95% of those were seen once. The ten largest clones take up approximately 2.8% of the sample.

The chain employs TRBV7-9 and TRBJ2-3, with 14 junctional bases fitting TRBD2. The sequence derives from a human donor in a cohort sampled during active COVID-19. The specimen sequenced was peripheral blood. This receptor carries the CDR3 CASSLGLGLAGAGTDTQYF. The sequenced DNA is TGTGCCAGCAGCTTAGGGCTGGGACTAGCGGGAGCTGGCACAGATACGCAGTATTTT.